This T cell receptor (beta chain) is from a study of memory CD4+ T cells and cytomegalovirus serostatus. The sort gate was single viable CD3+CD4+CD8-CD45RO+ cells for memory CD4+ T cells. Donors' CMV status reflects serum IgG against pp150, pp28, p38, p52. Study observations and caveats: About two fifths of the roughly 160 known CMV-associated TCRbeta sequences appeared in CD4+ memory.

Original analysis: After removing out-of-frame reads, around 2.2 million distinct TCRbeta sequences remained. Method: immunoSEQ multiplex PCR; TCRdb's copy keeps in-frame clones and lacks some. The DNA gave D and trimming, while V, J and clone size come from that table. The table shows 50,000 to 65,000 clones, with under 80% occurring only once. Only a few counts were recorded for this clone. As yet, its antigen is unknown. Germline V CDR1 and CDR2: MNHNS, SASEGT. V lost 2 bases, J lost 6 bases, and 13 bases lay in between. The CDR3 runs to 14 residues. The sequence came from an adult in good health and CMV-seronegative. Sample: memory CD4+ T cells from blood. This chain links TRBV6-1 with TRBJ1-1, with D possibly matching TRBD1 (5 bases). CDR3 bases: TGTGCCAGCAGTGAACGGTGGTCGGGGGCTGAAGCTTTCTTT. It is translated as CASSERWSGAEAFF.